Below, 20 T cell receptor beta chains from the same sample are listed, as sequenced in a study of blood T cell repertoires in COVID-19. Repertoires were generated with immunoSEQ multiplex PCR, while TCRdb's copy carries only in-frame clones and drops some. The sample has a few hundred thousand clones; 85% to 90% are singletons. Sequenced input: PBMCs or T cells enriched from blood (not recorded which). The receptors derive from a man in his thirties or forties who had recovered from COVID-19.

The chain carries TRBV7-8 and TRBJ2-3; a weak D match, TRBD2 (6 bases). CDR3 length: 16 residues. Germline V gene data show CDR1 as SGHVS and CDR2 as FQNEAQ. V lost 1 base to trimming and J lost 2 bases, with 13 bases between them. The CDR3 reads CASSLDVGGLTDTQYF. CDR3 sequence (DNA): TGTGCCAGCAGCTTAGATGTGGGGGGACTCACAGATACGCAGTATTTT.

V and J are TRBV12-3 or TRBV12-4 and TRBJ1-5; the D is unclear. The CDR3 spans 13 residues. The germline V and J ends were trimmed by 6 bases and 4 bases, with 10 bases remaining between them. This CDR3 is CASSPSGNQPQHF. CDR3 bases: TGTGCCAGCAGCCCCTCAGGTAATCAGCCCCAGCATTTT.

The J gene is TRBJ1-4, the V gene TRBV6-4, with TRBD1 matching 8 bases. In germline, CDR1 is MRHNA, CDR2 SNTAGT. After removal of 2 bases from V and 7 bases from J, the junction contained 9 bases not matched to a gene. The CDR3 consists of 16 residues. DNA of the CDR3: TGTGCCAGCAGTGACGGCAGGGGGCGCGGGCGTGAAAAACTGTTTTTT. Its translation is CASSDGRGRGREKLFF.

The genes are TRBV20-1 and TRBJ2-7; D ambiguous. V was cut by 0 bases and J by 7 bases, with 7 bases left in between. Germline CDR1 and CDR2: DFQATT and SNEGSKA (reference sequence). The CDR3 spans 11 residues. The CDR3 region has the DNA TGCAGTGCTAGAGATCGGGTAGAGCAGTACTTC. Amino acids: CSARDRVEQYF.

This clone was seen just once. CDR3 sequence reads: CASSQDPGRTAYGYTF. In nucleotides, the CDR3 is TGTGCCAGCAGCCAAGACCCAGGACGGACAGCCTATGGCTACACCTTC. V and J are TRBV14 and TRBJ1-2, with D perhaps matching TRBD1 (6 bases). Germline assignment: CDR1 SGHDN and CDR2 FVKESK. The CDR3 consists of 16 residues. Between the trimmed V and J ends, which lost 0 bases and 4 bases, there was a span of 15 bases.

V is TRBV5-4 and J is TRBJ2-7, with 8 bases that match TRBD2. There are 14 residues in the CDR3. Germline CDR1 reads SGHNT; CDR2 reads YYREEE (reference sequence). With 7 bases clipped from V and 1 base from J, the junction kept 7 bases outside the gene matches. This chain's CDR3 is CASHSAGGSYEQYF. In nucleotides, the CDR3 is TGTGCCAGCCACTCTGCGGGGGGTTCCTACGAGCAGTACTTC.

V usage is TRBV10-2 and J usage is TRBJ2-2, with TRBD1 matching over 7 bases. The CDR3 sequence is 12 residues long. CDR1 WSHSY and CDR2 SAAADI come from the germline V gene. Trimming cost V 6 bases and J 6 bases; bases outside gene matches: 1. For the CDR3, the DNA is TGCGCCAGCAGAGACAGGGCCGGGGAGCTGTTTTTT. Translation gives CASRDRAGELFF.

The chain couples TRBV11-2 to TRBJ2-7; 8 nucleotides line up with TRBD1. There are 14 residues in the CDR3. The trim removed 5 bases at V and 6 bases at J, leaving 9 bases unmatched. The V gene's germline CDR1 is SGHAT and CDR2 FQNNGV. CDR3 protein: CASSLDRGTAEQYF. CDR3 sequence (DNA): TGTGCCAGCAGCCTTGACAGGGGCACAGCCGAGCAGTACTTC.

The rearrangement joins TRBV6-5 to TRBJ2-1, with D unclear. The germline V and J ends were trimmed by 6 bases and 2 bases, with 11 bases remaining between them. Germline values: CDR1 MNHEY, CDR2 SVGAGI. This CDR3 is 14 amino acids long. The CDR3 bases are TGTGCCAGCAGCATAGCATTACCCTACAATGAGCAGTTCTTC. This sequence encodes CASSIALPYNEQFF.

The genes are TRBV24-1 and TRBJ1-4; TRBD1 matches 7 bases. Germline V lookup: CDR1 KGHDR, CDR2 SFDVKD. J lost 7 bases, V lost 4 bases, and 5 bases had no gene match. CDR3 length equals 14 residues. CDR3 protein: CATSDPGQTEKLFF. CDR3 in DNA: TGTGCCACCAGTGACCCGGGACAGACTGAAAAACTGTTTTTT.

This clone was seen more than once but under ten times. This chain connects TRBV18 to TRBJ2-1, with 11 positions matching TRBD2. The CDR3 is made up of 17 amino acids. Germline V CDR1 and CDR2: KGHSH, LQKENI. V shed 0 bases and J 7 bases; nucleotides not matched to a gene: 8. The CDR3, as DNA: TGTGCCAGCTCACCACCGGGACTAGCGGCGGGGAAAAATGAGCAGTTCTTC. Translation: CASSPPGLAAGKNEQFF.

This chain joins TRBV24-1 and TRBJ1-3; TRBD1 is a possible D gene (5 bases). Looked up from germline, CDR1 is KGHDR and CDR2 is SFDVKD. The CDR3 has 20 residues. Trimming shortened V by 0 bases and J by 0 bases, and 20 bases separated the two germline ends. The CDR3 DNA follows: TGTGCCACCAGTGATTTGCCGGAACCCACAACAGGATTCTCTGGAAACACCATATATTTT. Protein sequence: CATSDLPEPTTGFSGNTIYF.

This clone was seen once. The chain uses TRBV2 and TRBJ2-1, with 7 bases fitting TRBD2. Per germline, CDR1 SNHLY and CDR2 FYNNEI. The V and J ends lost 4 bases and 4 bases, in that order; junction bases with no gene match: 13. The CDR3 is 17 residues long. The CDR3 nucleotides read TGTGCCAGCAGTGGGCGGGAGTTGGTGTTAGTTTACAATGAGCAGTTCTTC. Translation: CASSGRELVLVYNEQFF.

DNA for the CDR3: TGTGCCAGCAGCCATGTTACAGGGGGCGCTGACTATGGCTACACCTTC. Amino acid sequence: CASSHVTGGADYGYTF. The chain has TRBV3-1 (or the pseudogene TRBV3-2) and TRBJ1-2, with TRBD1 matching 9 bases. The CDR3 has 16 residues. Germline V gene lookup returns CDR1 LGHDT and CDR2 YNNKEL (reference sequence). The V and J ends lost 3 bases and 3 bases, in that order; junction bases with no gene match: 8.

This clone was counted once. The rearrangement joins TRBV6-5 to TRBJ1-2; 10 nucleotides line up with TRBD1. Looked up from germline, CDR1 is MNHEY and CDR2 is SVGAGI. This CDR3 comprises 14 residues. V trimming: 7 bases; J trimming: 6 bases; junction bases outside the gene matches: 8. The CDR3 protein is CASISPGQGDGYTF. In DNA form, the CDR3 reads TGTGCCAGCATTAGCCCCGGACAGGGGGATGGCTACACCTTC.

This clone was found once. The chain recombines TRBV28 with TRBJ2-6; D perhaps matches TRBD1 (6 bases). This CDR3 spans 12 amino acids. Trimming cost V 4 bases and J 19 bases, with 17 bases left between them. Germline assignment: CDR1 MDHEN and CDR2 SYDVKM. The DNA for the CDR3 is TGTGCCAGCAGTTCACGACAGGCCCACGTAACTTTC. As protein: CASSSRQAHVTF.

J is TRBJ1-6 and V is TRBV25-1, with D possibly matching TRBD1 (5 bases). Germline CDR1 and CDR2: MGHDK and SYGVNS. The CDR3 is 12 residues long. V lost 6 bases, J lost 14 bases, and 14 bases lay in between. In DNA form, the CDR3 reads TGTGCCAGCAGGGGGGGGAGCGGGGCCCTCCACTTT. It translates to CASRGGSGALHF.

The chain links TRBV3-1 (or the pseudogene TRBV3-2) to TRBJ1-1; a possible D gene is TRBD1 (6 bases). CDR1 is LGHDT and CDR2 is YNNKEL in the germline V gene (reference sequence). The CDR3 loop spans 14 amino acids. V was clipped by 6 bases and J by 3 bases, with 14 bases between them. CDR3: CASSQWGRDTEAFF. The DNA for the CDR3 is TGTGCCAGCAGTCAGTGGGGGCGCGACACTGAAGCTTTCTTT.

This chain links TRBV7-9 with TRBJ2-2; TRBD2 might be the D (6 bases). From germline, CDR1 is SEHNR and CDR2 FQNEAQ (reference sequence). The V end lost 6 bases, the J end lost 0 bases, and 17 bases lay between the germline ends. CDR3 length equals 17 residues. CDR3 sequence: CASRIPGEYTNTGELFF. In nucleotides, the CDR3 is TGTGCCAGCAGAATCCCGGGAGAGTACACGAACACCGGGGAGCTGTTTTTT.

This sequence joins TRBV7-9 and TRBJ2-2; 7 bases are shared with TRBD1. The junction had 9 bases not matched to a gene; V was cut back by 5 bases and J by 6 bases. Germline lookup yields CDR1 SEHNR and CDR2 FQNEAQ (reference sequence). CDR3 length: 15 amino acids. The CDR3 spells CASSRRGRFPGELFF. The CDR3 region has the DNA TGTGCCAGCAGCCGTAGGGGGCGCTTTCCCGGGGAGCTGTTTTTT.